This entry lists 24 T cell receptor beta chains sequenced from one sample in a study of T cell responses to AZD1222 COVID-19 vaccine. TCRdb keeps only in-frame clones here, not all; method: immunoSEQ multiplex PCR. Seen here are over 130,000 clones, roughly 90% observed once, and the top ten hold 1.5% to 2%. The specimen was peripheral blood, collected 28 days after the second AZD1222 dose. All receptors derive from an adult who received the AZD1222 COVID-19 vaccine.

Here the CDR3 reads CASTPRGPFSGNTIYF. In nucleotides, the CDR3 is TGTGCCAGTACCCCCCGAGGACCGTTCTCTGGAAACACCATATATTTT. This chain joins TRBV19 and TRBJ1-3; D unclear. Looked up from germline, CDR1 is LNHDA and CDR2 is SQIVND (reference sequence). Trimming removed 7 bases at V and 0 bases at J, with 16 bases between. This CDR3 is 16 amino acids long.

The chain links TRBV6-5 to TRBJ1-1, with D uncertain. Trimming left V 6 bases short and J 4 bases short, with 18 bases between. Germline loops: CDR1 MNHEY, CDR2 SVGAGI. The CDR3 totals 15 residues. The CDR3: CASSHDIRTGTEAFF. CDR3 nucleotide sequence: TGTGCCAGCAGCCACGATATACGGACTGGCACTGAAGCTTTCTTT.

The V call is TRBV30, the J call TRBJ1-3; D remains ambiguous. Trimming took off 3 bases at V and 8 bases at J, with 8 bases between the two ends. CDR3 length equals 11 residues. The V gene's germline CDR1 is GTSNPN and CDR2 SVGIG (reference sequence). The chain's CDR3 is CAWRQAHTIYF. The CDR3 coding sequence is TGTGCCTGGAGGCAGGCACACACCATATATTTT.

V is TRBV5-5 and J is TRBJ1-4, with D uncertain. The CDR3 is 11 amino acids. Germline-derived CDR1 and CDR2 are SGHKS and YYEKEE (reference sequence). Trimming took 8 bases from V and 4 from J, leaving 6 bases between them. CDR3 coding DNA: TGTGCCAGTCAGATTAATGAAAAACTGTTTTTT. Translated: CASQINEKLFF.

The chain carries TRBV13 and TRBJ1-5, with TRBD1 identical over 9 bases. Germline V gives CDR1 PRHDT, CDR2 FYEKMQ (reference sequence). The CDR3 runs to 18 residues. The junction had 10 bases not matched to a gene; V was cut back by 2 bases and J by 2 bases. Here the CDR3 reads CASSLCSGWTGGNQPQHF. The CDR3 DNA is TGTGCCAGCAGCTTATGTTCCGGCTGGACAGGGGGCAATCAGCCCCAGCATTTT.

For the CDR3, the DNA is TGTGCCAGCACCGGGACGTTCGTTGGTCAGCCCCAGCATTTT. It translates to CASTGTFVGQPQHF. V gene TRBV21-1 combines with J gene TRBJ1-5. TRBV21-1 is a documented pseudogene. This CDR3 region has 14 residues.

The CDR3 protein is CASSHGSYEQYF. CDR3 in DNA: TGTGCCAGCAGCCACGGGAGTTACGAGCAGTACTTC. The chain joins TRBV7-2 to TRBJ2-7; tentative D call: TRBD2 (6 bases). The CDR3 consists of 12 residues. Trimming cost V 5 bases and J 4 bases, with 9 bases left between them. Germline CDR1 and CDR2: SGHTA and FQGNSA.

In this sample, this clone turned up once. The gene calls are TRBV19 and TRBJ1-2, with no clear D. Germline V gene sequence: CDR1 LNHDA, CDR2 SQIVND (reference sequence). V shed 1 base and J shed 0 bases, with 9 bases lying between them. The length of the CDR3 is 15 residues. This chain's CDR3 is CASSIAAASNYGYTF. The CDR3 region has the DNA TGTGCCAGTAGTATAGCAGCCGCTTCTAACTATGGCTACACCTTC.

The chain combines TRBV4-3 with TRBJ2-2; D is ambiguous. The germline CDR1 and CDR2 sequences are LGHNA and YSLEER. The CDR3 has 19 amino acids. Between the trimmed V and J ends, which lost 1 base and 3 bases, there was a span of 21 bases. Here the CDR3 reads CASSQALAPGVWDTGELFF. In DNA form, the CDR3 reads TGCGCCAGCAGCCAAGCTTTGGCACCTGGGGTATGGGACACCGGGGAGCTGTTTTTT.

The chain uses TRBV27 and TRBJ2-7, with 7 bases lining up with TRBD1. Germline values: CDR1 MNHEY, CDR2 SMNVEV (reference sequence). V lost 6 bases, J lost 3 bases, and 8 bases stayed unmatched. This CDR3 comprises 14 residues. For the CDR3, the DNA is TGTGCCAGCAGCCCCTACAGGGGACACTACGAGCAGTACGTC. This gives the protein CASSPYRGHYEQYV.

The J gene is TRBJ1-2, the V gene TRBV15; 11 nucleotides agree with TRBD1. Germline V CDR1 and CDR2: LNHNV, YYDKDF (reference sequence). After removal of 0 bases from V and 8 bases from J, the junction contained 8 bases not matched to a gene. The CDR3 has 16 residues. The CDR3 bases are TGTGCCACCAGCAGAGATATCCCCGGGACAGGGGGGGGCTACACCTTC. It yields the protein CATSRDIPGTGGGYTF.

This clone was found a few times. The CDR3 sequence: CASSGSGANTGELFF. CDR3 nucleotide sequence: TGTGCCAGCAGCGGAAGCGGGGCGAACACCGGGGAGCTGTTTTTT. This chain links TRBV5-4 with TRBJ2-2; 7 bases are a match to TRBD2. CDR1 and CDR2 from the germline V gene are SGHNT and YYREEE (reference sequence). The CDR3 sequence is 15 residues long. V lost 4 bases and J lost 0; bases outside the gene matches: 3. Full variable domain (remainder filled in from reference TRBV5-4 and TRBJ2-2): ETGVTQSPTHLIKTRGQQVTLRCSSQSGHNTVSWYQQALGQGPQFIFQYYREEENGRGNFPPRFSGLQFPNYSSELNVNALELDDSALYLCASSGSGANTGELFFGEGSRLTVL.

The V and J genes are TRBV21-1 and TRBJ2-3; the D call in the table, TRBD1, was not verified against the DNA. TRBV21-1 is shown as a pseudogene. CDR3 length: 18 amino acids. CDR3 in DNA: TGTGCCAGCATCCCACCCCCCCCGGGACAAATTATAACAGATACGCAGTATTTT. It yields the protein CASIPPPPGQIITDTQYF.

This clone has just a few counts. Here the CDR3 DNA reads TGCGCCAGCAGCGTACCACAGGGGGCGTTCTCTGAAGCTTTCTTT. This codes for CASSVPQGAFSEAFF. V usage is TRBV5-1 and J usage is TRBJ1-1; 9 bases fit TRBD1. J was trimmed by 6 bases and V by 4 bases; bases with no gene match: 10. The CDR3 contains 15 residues. Germline values: CDR1 SGHRS, CDR2 YFSETQ.

This clone has just a few counts. The J gene is TRBJ1-4, the V gene TRBV19, with TRBD1 matching over 7 bases. The CDR3 sequence is 13 residues long. J was trimmed by 10 bases and V by 4 bases; bases with no gene match: 6. Per germline, CDR1 LNHDA and CDR2 SQIVND (reference sequence). The DNA of the CDR3 is TGTGCCAGTAGTAGGGGGACAGACGGAAAACTGTTTTTT. As protein: CASSRGTDGKLFF.

The rearrangement links TRBV21-1 to TRBJ2-7. TRBV21-1 is flagged as a pseudogene. CDR3 length: 14 amino acids. Written as DNA, the CDR3 is TGTGCCAGCAGCAGCCGTCCTCTTTGGGACGAGCAGTACGTC. Protein: CASSSRPLWDEQYV.

The chain employs TRBV30 and TRBJ2-7; 10 bases agree with TRBD2. The V gene's germline CDR1 is GTSNPN and CDR2 SVGIG (reference sequence). The CDR3 contains 13 residues. V lost 4 bases and J lost 5; bases outside the gene matches: 5. Here the CDR3 reads CAWMSGRDDEQYF. DNA for the CDR3: TGTGCCTGGATGAGCGGGAGGGACGACGAGCAGTACTTC.

This clone was detected once. This chain joins TRBV6-6 and TRBJ2-7; 12 bases align to TRBD2. The CDR3 is made up of 16 amino acids. Germline V gives CDR1 MNHNY, CDR2 SVGAGI (reference sequence). V lost 6 bases, J lost 0 bases, and 6 bases stayed unmatched. The CDR3 region is CASRRLAGESSYEQYF. In nucleotides, the CDR3 is TGTGCCAGCAGGCGACTAGCGGGAGAGAGCTCCTACGAGCAGTACTTC.

V usage is TRBV5-7 and J usage is TRBJ2-1, with 9 bases matching TRBD2. TRBV5-7 has ORF status, its function being uncertain. V was pared by 2 bases and J by 6 bases, with 12 bases of the junction left unmatched. The CDR3 runs to 17 residues. The CDR3 DNA reads TGTGCCAGCAGCTTCCCGTGGATAGCGGGAGCCTTCAATGAGCAGTTCTTC. Protein: CASSFPWIAGAFNEQFF.

The chain links TRBV28 to TRBJ2-2; TRBD2 agrees at 8 bases. Germline CDR1 reads MDHEN; CDR2 reads SYDVKM. CDR3 size: 13 residues. V gave up 10 bases and J gave up 4 bases; unmatched junction bases: 5. CDR3 sequence (DNA): TGTGCCACTCCCGGGACTAGCACCGGGGAGCTGTTTTTT. This translates into CATPGTSTGELFF.

Notes on this clone: One base away lies a much larger clone, so this may be a sequencing read error. Different DNA sequences within this sample yield the same CDR3. The gene calls are TRBV3-1 (or the pseudogene TRBV3-2) and TRBJ2-1; 14 positions agree with TRBD2. Germline V gene lookup returns CDR1 LGHDT and CDR2 YNNKEL (reference sequence). With 4 bases clipped from V and 6 bases from J, the junction kept 2 bases outside the gene matches. The CDR3 is made up of 15 amino acids. The CDR3 coding sequence is TGTGCCAGCAGCCCCGGGACTAGCGGGAGCAATGAGCAGTTCTTC. It specifies CASSPGTSGSNEQFF.

The rearrangement uses TRBV3-1 (or the pseudogene TRBV3-2) and TRBJ2-3; TRBD2 aligns across 11 bases. With 0 bases clipped from V and 0 bases from J, the junction kept 11 bases outside the gene matches. From germline, CDR1 is LGHDT and CDR2 YNNKEL (reference sequence). The CDR3 has 20 residues. The CDR3 DNA follows: TGTGCCAGCAGCCAAGACCGCTGGATAGCGGGGGGGGATAGCACAGATACGCAGTATTTT. Encoded protein: CASSQDRWIAGGDSTDTQYF.

The chain is built from TRBV28 and TRBJ1-2, with 7 bases matching TRBD1. The CDR3 spans 15 residues. CDR1 and CDR2 from the germline V gene are MDHEN and SYDVKM. Trimming removed 5 bases from V and 5 bases from J; junction bases left unmatched: 11. For the CDR3, the DNA is TGTGCCAGCAGTGGGTCCGAGACAGGGAAGTATGGCTACACCTTC. Amino acids: CASSGSETGKYGYTF.

The chain couples TRBV7-9 to TRBJ2-7, with D possibly matching TRBD2 (5 bases). The CDR3 runs to 14 residues. Per the germline V gene, CDR1 is SEHNR and CDR2 is FQNEAQ (reference sequence). With 2 bases removed from V and 3 bases from J, the gap between germline ends came to 11 bases. CDR3 loop: CASSLRELSYEQYF. In DNA, the CDR3 is TGTGCCAGCAGCTTACGGGAACTGAGCTACGAGCAGTACTTC. Complete variable domain (other parts from reference TRBV7-9 and TRBJ2-7): DTGVSQNPRHKITKRGQNVTFRCDPISEHNRLYWYRQTLGQGPEFLTYFQNEAQLEKSRLLSDRFSAERPKGSFSTLEIQRTEQGDSAMYLCASSLRELSYEQYFGPGTRLTVT.